These 8 T cell receptor beta chains share one sample of origin, sequenced in a study of T cells after yellow fever vaccination. TCRdb fed the 5' RACE reads into MiXCR, producing one record per CDR3 protein. Of more than 200,000 distinct CDR3 sequences in the sample, approximately 3.8% are singletons; the top ten hold around 19%. The sample here was PBMCs, taken 15 days after the yellow fever booster vaccination. The receptor source for this set is a man younger than 35 who received the YFV17D yellow fever vaccine.

This clonotype was counted many times. This chain's CDR3 is CASSLGMGRNSPLHF. The CDR3 DNA sequence: TGTGCCAGCAGCTTAGGGATGGGCCGAAATTCACCCCTCCACTTT. The rearrangement uses TRBV7-8 and TRBJ1-6, with D unclear. CDR1 and CDR2 (germline): SGHVS, FQNEAQ. CDR3 length equals 15 residues. Trimming removed 1 base at V and 7 bases at J, with 11 bases between.

This clonotype was seen a few times. The rearrangement joins TRBV27 to TRBJ2-5, with D perhaps matching TRBD1 or TRBD2 (5 bases each). Germline CDR1 is MNHEY and CDR2 is SMNVEV (reference sequence). The V and J ends lost 5 bases and 1 base respectively, with 17 bases between them. This CDR3 is 16 amino acids long. CDR3 DNA: TGTGCCAGCAGTCCGACGAGATCCGGGGCCCAAGAGACCCAGTACTTC. It translates to CASSPTRSGAQETQYF.

In this sample, this clonotype turned up many times. The gene calls are TRBV7-9 and TRBJ2-3; 11 bases align to TRBD2. CDR3 length: 14 amino acids. Germline values: CDR1 SEHNR, CDR2 FQNEAQ (reference sequence). The V segment lost 6 bases and the J segment 5 bases; nucleotides outside the gene matches: 4. The CDR3 DNA reads as TGTGCCAGCAGACTAGCGGGGGTAAGAGATACGCAGTATTTT. Residues: CASRLAGVRDTQYF.

This chain links TRBV20-1 with TRBJ2-1; D call uncertain. This CDR3 region has 14 residues. Trimming shortened V by 1 base and J by 5 bases, and 12 bases separated the two germline ends. The germline gives CDR1 DFQATT, CDR2 SNEGSKA (reference sequence). This CDR3 reads CSARGSSRNNEQFF. CDR3 in DNA: TGCAGTGCTAGAGGTTCTAGTCGGAACAATGAGCAGTTCTTC.

This clonotype appeared many times. The V call is TRBV19, the J call TRBJ1-5; a weak D match, TRBD1 (5 bases). There are 16 residues in the CDR3. V was clipped by 7 bases and J by 0 bases, with 16 bases between them. CDR1 LNHDA and CDR2 SQIVND come from the germline V gene (reference sequence). The CDR3 DNA is TGTGCCAGTAATGACAGACACCGATATAGCAATCAGCCCCAGCATTTT. Residues: CASNDRHRYSNQPQHF. The whole variable domain, remainder taken from reference TRBV19 and TRBJ1-5, is DGGITQSPKYLFRKEGQNVTLSCEQNLNHDAMYWYRQDPGQGLRLIYYSQIVNDFQKGDIAEGYSVSREKKESFPLTVTSAQKNPTAFYLCASNDRHRYSNQPQHFGDGTRLSIL.

This clonotype was detected many times. The gene calls are TRBV7-2 and TRBJ1-3; perhaps TRBD1 as D (6 bases). CDR3 size: 15 residues. The germline gives CDR1 SGHTA, CDR2 FQGNSA. V was cut by 3 bases and J by 4 bases, with 13 bases left in between. The CDR3 bases are TGTGCCAGCAGCTTTGCGGGGGCGGGCGGAAACACCATATATTTT. This translates into CASSFAGAGGNTIYF.

This CDR3 is CASSPLGGVSEQFF. CDR3 bases: TGTGCCAGCAGCCCATTGGGGGGGGTATCGGAGCAGTTCTTC. This chain links TRBV7-6 with TRBJ2-1; TRBD2 matches 7 bases. J was trimmed by 10 bases and V by 5 bases; bases with no gene match: 11. This CDR3 has 14 amino acids. Germline CDR1 SGHVS, CDR2 FNYEAQ.

The chain's CDR3 is CATRAQVNTEAFF. The DNA for the CDR3 is TGTGCCACCCGGGCACAGGTGAACACTGAAGCTTTCTTT. The V gene is TRBV19, the J gene TRBJ1-1, with D possibly being TRBD1 (5 bases). Trimming cost V 10 bases and J 0 bases, with 12 bases left between them. CDR1 is LNHDA and CDR2 is SQIVND in the germline V gene (reference sequence). The CDR3 sequence is 13 residues long.